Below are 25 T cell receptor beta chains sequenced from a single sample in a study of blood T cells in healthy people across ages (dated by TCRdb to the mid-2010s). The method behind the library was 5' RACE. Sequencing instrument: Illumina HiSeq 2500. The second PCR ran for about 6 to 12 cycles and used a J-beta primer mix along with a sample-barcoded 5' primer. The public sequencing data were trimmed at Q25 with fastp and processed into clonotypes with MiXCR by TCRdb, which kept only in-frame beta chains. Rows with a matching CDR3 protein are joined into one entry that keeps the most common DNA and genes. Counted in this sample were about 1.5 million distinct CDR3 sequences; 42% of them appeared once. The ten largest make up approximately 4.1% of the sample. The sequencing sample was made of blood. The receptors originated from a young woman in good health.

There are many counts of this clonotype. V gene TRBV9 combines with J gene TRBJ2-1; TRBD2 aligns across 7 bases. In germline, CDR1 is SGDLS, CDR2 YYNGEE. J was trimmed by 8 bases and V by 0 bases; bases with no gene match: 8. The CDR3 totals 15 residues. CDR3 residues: CASSVEGLVTDEQFF. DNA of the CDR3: TGTGCCAGCAGCGTAGAAGGACTAGTGACGGATGAGCAGTTCTTC.

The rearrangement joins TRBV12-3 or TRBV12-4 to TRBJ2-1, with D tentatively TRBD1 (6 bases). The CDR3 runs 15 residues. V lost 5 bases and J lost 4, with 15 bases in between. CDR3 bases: TGTGCCAGCAGTACCCGGGACATAGCGTACAATGAGCAGTTCTTC. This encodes CASSTRDIAYNEQFF.

The DNA of the CDR3 is TGTGCCAGCAGTGCCCTAACGGGGAGGGTTACTGAAGCTTTCTTT. Translating gives CASSALTGRVTEAFF. The chain is built from TRBV27 and TRBJ1-1, with D hard to call. The CDR3 is made up of 15 amino acids. Trimming pared 5 bases from V and 5 bases from J, leaving 18 bases between. The germline V gene encodes CDR1 MNHEY and CDR2 SMNVEV (reference sequence).

CDR3 sequence reads: CASSQRRGLGNEQFF. The DNA of the CDR3 is TGTGCCAGCAGCCAGCGACGCGGACTTGGCAATGAGCAGTTCTTC. V gene TRBV3-1 combines with J gene TRBJ2-1; TRBD2 might be the D (5 bases). This CDR3 region has 15 residues. From germline, CDR1 is LGHDT and CDR2 YNNKEL (reference sequence). The V and J ends lost 3 bases and 6 bases respectively, with 15 bases between them.

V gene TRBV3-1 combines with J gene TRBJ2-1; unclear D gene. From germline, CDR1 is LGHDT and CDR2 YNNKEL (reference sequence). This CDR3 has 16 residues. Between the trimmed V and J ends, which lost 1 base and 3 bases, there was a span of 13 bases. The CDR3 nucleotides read TGTGCCAGCAGCCAAGTGGGCGGATATGACTACAATGAGCAGTTCTTC. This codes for CASSQVGGYDYNEQFF.

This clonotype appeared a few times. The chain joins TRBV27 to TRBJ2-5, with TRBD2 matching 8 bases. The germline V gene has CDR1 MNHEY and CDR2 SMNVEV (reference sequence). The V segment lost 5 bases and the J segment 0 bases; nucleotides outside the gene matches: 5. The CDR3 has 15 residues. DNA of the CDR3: TGTGCCAGCAGTCTGCGGGGGGAGTACCAAGAGACCCAGTACTTC. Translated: CASSLRGEYQETQYF.

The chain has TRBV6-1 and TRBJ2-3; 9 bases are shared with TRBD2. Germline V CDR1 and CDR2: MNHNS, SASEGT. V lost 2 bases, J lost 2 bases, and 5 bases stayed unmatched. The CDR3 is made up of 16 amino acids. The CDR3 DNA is TGTGCCAGCAGTGAACTAAGCGGGGGGCTCACAGATACGCAGTATTTT. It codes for CASSELSGGLTDTQYF.

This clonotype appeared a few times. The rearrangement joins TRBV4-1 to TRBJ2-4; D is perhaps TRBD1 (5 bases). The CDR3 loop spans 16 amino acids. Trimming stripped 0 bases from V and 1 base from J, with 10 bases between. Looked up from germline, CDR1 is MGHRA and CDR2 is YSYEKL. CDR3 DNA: TGCGCCAGCAGCCAAGATCCAGGGAAGGCCAAAAACATTCAGTACTTC. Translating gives CASSQDPGKAKNIQYF.

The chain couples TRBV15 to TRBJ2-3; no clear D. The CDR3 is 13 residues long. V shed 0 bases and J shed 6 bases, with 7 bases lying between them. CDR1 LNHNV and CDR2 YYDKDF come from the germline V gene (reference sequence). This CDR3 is CATSRDSSDTQYF. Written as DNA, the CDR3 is TGTGCCACCAGCAGAGATTCATCCGATACGCAGTATTTT.

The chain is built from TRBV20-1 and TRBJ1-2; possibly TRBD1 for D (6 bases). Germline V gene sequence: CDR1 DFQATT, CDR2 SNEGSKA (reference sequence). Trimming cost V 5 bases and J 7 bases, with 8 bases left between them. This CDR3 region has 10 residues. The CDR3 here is CSAGDIGYTF. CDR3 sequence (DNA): TGCAGTGCTGGGGACATTGGCTACACCTTC.

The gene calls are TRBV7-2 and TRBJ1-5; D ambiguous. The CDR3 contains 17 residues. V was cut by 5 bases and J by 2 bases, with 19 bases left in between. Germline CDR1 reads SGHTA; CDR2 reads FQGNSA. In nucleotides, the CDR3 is TGTGCCAGCAGCCCCTATGACAATCCCCGGGGCAATCAGCCCCAGCATTTT. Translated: CASSPYDNPRGNQPQHF. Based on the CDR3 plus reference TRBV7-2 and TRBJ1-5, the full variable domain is GAGVSQSPSNKVTEKGKDVELRCDPISGHTALYWYRQSLGQGLEFLIYFQGNSAPDKSGLPSDRFSAERTGGSVSTLTIQRTQQEDSAVYLCASSPYDNPRGNQPQHFGDGTRLSIL.

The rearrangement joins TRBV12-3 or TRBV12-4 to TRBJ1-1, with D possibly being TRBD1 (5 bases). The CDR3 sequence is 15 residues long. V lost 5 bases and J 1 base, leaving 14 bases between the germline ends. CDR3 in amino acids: CASSRAGTQNTEAFF. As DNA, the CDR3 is TGTGCCAGCAGTCGGGCCGGGACTCAGAACACTGAAGCTTTCTTT.

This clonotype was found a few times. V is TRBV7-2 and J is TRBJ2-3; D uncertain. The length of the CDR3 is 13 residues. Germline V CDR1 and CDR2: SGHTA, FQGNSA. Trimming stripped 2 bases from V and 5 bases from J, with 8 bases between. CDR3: CASSLLQIDTQYF. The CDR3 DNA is TGTGCCAGCAGCTTACTACAGATAGATACGCAGTATTTT.

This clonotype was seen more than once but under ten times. CDR3 loop: CATSDPRRLGEQFF. In DNA form, the CDR3 reads TGTGCCACCAGTGATCCGCGGCGTCTGGGAGAGCAGTTCTTC. The chain employs TRBV24-1 and TRBJ2-1; D is undetermined. The V end was cut by 3 bases, the J end by 10 bases, with 15 bases between. Germline values: CDR1 KGHDR, CDR2 SFDVKD. This CDR3 comprises 14 residues.

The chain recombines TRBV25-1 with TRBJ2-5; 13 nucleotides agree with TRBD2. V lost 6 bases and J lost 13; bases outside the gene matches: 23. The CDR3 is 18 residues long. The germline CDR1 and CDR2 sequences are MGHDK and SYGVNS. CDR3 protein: CASSWDRGLAGIGYERYF. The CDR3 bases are TGTGCCAGCAGCTGGGACAGGGGACTAGCGGGGATTGGCTACGAGCGGTACTTC.

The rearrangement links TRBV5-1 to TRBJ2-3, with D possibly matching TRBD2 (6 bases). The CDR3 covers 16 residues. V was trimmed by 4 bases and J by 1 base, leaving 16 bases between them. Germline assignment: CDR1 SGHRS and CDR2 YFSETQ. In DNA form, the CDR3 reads TGCGCCAGCAGCGGGCGCGGGGAAGCGGGCACAGATACGCAGTATTTT. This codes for CASSGRGEAGTDTQYF.

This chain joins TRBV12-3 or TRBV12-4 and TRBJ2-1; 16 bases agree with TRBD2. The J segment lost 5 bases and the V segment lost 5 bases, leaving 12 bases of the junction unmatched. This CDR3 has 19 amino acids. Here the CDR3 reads CASSPQTGTSGGANNEQFF. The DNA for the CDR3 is TGTGCCAGCAGTCCACAGACAGGGACTAGCGGGGGGGCAAACAATGAGCAGTTCTTC.

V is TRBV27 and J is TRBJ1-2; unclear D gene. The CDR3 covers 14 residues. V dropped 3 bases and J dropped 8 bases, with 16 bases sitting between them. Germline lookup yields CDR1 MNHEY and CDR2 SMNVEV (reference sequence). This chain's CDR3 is CASSLGSSSSGYTF. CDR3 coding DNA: TGTGCCAGCAGTTTGGGCAGCTCCTCGTCCGGCTACACCTTC.

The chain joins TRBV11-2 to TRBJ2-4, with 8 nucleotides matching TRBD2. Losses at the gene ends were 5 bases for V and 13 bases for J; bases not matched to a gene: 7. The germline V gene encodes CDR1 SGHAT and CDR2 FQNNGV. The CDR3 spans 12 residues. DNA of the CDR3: TGTGCCAGCAGCCCTCGGGGGGGCAGGCAGTACTTC. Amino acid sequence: CASSPRGGRQYF.

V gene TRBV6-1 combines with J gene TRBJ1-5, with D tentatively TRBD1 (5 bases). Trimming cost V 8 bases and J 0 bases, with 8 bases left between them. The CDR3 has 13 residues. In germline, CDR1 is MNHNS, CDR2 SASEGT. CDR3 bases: TGTGCCAGCCAGAGGGGTAGCAATCAGCCCCAGCATTTT. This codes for CASQRGSNQPQHF.

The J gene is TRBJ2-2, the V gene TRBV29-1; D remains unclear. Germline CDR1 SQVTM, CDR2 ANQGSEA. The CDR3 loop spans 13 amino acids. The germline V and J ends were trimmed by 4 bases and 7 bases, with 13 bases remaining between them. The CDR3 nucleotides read TGCAGCGTTGTTGTTCACCCCGGCGGGGAGCTGTTTTTT. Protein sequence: CSVVVHPGGELFF.

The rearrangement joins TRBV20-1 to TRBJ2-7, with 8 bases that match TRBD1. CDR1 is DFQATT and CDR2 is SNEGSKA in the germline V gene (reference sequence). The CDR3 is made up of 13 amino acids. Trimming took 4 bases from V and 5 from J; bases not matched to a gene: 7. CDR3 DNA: TGCAGTGCTAAGCAGGGGGCTCGGGACGAGCAGTACTTC. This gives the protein CSAKQGARDEQYF.

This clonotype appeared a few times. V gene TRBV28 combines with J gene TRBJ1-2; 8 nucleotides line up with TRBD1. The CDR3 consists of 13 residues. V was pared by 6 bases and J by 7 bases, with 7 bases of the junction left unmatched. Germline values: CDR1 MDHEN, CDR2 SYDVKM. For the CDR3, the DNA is TGTGCCAGCAGGCAGGGGGCATTGGGTGGCTACACCTTC. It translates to CASRQGALGGYTF.

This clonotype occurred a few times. CDR3 sequence (DNA): TGCAGTGCTAGAGATGTCCTCAAATACGAGCAGTACTTC. Its translation: CSARDVLKYEQYF. The V call is TRBV20-1, the J call TRBJ2-7; D remains ambiguous. V was shortened by 0 bases and J by 4 bases, with 10 bases between the two germline ends. The germline gives CDR1 DFQATT, CDR2 SNEGSKA (reference sequence). The CDR3 totals 13 residues.

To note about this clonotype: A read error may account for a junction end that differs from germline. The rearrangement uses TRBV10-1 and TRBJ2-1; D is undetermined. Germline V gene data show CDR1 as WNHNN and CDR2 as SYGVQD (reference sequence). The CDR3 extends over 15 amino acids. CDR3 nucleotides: TGCGCCAGCAGTGAGGGCTCCCTTAGGCTCAATAAGCAGTTCTTC. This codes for CASSEGSLRLNKQFF.